A selection of T cell receptor beta chains follows, all from one sample in a study of blood T cells in healthy people across ages. TCRdb passed the 5' RACE reads through MiXCR, listing each CDR3 protein once. The table has 1.5 million to 2 million distinct CDR3 sequences, under 30% seen once. The sequenced material came from blood. These receptor sequences come from a woman aged 30 to 39 in good health. The CDR3 runs from the conserved cysteine through the conserved F or W. Fields, in order: clone size, V gene, D gene, J gene, CDR3 protein, CDR3 DNA. The D gene is left open where the match is weak. Rows give clone size only sometimes, using once, few, many, or a class for an expanded clone.

few	TRBV3-1	NA	TRBJ2-3	CASSRIPGTQYF	TGTGCCAGCAGTCGTATACCCGGTACGCAGTATTTT
NA	TRBV27	NA	TRBJ1-1	CASSSGWGNTEAFF	TGTGCCAGCAGTTCCGGGTGGGGGAACACTGAAGCTTTCTTT
many	TRBV29-1	TRBD1	TRBJ1-2	CSVEKQGINYGYTF	TGCAGCGTCGAAAAACAGGGGATTAACTATGGCTACACCTTC
few	TRBV12-5	TRBD1	TRBJ2-1	CASGLDRGNEQFF	TGTGCTAGTGGTTTGGACAGGGGCAATGAGCAGTTCTTC
few	TRBV12-3/TRBV12-4	NA	TRBJ2-1	CASSPTLGQFF	TGTGCCAGCAGTCCCACCCTAGGGCAGTTCTTC
many	TRBV5-1	TRBD1	TRBJ2-3	CASSLEGASTDTQYF	TGTGCCAGCAGCTTAGAGGGGGCTAGCACAGATACGCAGTATTTT
few	TRBV7-9	TRBD2	TRBJ2-3	CASSFPGRGADTQYF	TGTGCCAGCAGCTTCCCCGGGAGGGGCGCAGATACGCAGTATTTT
NA	TRBV7-2	NA	TRBJ1-3	CASSFGPGGAGNTIYF	TGTGCCAGCAGCTTTGGCCCCGGGGGGGCTGGAAACACCATATATTTT
few	TRBV14	NA	TRBJ2-7	CASSALGGGRDEQYF	TGTGCCAGCAGCGCGCTTGGGGGGGGCAGGGACGAGCAGTACTTC
NA	TRBV2	TRBD2	TRBJ2-1	CASRTASGGAVGQFF	TGTGCCAGCAGAACGGCTAGCGGGGGGGCGGTAGGACAGTTCTTC
few	TRBV29-1	NA	TRBJ2-5	CSSSPGWGQETQYF	TGCAGCTCTAGTCCGGGATGGGGACAAGAGACCCAGTACTTC
NA	TRBV10-3	NA	TRBJ2-3	CAINERSPADTQYF	TGTGCCATCAATGAGCGTAGCCCCGCAGATACGCAGTATTTT
few	TRBV20-1	NA	TRBJ2-7	CSASWEGGQYF	TGCAGTGCTAGCTGGGAGGGGGGGCAGTACTTC
NA	TRBV7-7	NA	TRBJ2-5	CASSQNSEVETQYF	TGTGCCAGCAGCCAAAACAGTGAAGTAGAGACCCAGTACTTC
NA	TRBV24-1	NA	TRBJ2-5	CATSGSWDGGLGETQYF	TGTGCCACCAGTGGAAGTTGGGACGGGGGCCTGGGAGAGACCCAGTACTTC
many	TRBV5-1	NA	TRBJ2-7	CASSPRARSSYEQYF	TGCGCCAGCAGCCCTCGGGCAAGGAGCTCCTACGAGCAGTACTTC
few	TRBV18	NA	TRBJ2-6	CASSPLAPGANVLTF	TGTGCCAGCTCACCATTGGCTCCCGGGGCCAACGTCCTGACTTTC
NA	TRBV7-9	TRBD1	TRBJ2-7	CASSTDRGFYEQYF	TGTGCCAGCAGCACGGACAGGGGGTTTTACGAGCAGTACTTC
few	TRBV6-5	TRBD1	TRBJ2-4	CASSYTGGLAKNIQYF	TGTGCCAGCAGTTACACAGGGGGATTAGCCAAAAACATTCAGTACTTC
NA	TRBV28	NA	TRBJ1-6	CASTAPHTNSPLHF	TGTGCCAGCACGGCTCCACACACAAATTCACCCCTCCACTTT
many	TRBV6-5	NA	TRBJ2-5	CASLGQSEGTQYF	TGTGCCAGCCTTGGACAGTCCGAAGGGACCCAGTACTTC
NA	TRBV12-3/TRBV12-4	TRBD2	TRBJ2-7	CASSLLAGSYGQYF	TGTGCCAGCAGTTTACTAGCGGGCTCCTACGGGCAGTACTTC
NA	TRBV5-6	NA	TRBJ2-1	CASSWPRVGGNEQFF	TGTGCCAGCAGTTGGCCGAGGGTGGGAGGCAATGAGCAGTTCTTC
NA	TRBV6-4	NA	TRBJ1-1	CASRKSMNTEAFF	TGTGCCAGCCGTAAGTCCATGAACACTGAAGCTTTCTTT
few	TRBV3-1	TRBD2	TRBJ2-3	CASSPSGGLDTDTQYF	TGTGCCAGTAGCCCCTCGGGGGGGCTGGACACAGATACGCAGTATTTT
NA	TRBV5-1	NA	TRBJ2-6	CASSLEGGSSGANVLTF	TGCGCCAGCAGCTTGGAGGGGGGGAGCTCTGGGGCCAACGTCCTGACTTTC
few	TRBV7-2	NA	TRBJ1-1	CASSLAIGRRTEAFF	TGTGCCAGCAGCTTAGCTATAGGAAGAAGGACTGAAGCTTTCTTT
many	TRBV7-9	TRBD1	TRBJ1-6	CASSSGQGFYNSPLHF	TGTGCCAGCAGCTCGGGACAGGGCTTTTATAATTCACCCCTCCACTTT
many	TRBV9	TRBD1	TRBJ1-5	CASSLGTDSNQPQHF	TGTGCCAGCAGCTTAGGGACAGATAGCAATCAGCCCCAGCATTTT
few	TRBV5-1	NA	TRBJ2-5	CASSSKSGGWGTQYF	TGCGCCAGCAGTTCTAAAAGCGGTGGCTGGGGGACCCAGTACTTC